The clone carrying this T cell receptor (beta chain) was observed a handful of times. Its cognate antigen is unknown. Germline CDR1 is SGHTA and CDR2 is FQGTGA. The CDR3 is 14 residues long. V shed 4 bases and J 1 base; nucleotides not matched to a gene: 0. Repertoires were generated with immunoSEQ multiplex PCR, while TCRdb's copy carries only in-frame clones and drops some. Of tens of thousands of clones listed, 90% are singletons. This sample is drawn from a study of OX40 agonist ivuxolimab in advanced cancers. Across the whole study: The patients received agonistic anti-OX40 (CD134) antibody ivuxolimab.

Study outcomes and limitations: Among patients with partial responses at 0.1-3.0 mg/kg, clonal expansion was among the lowest. Not determined was the antigen specificity of the expanded peripheral T cells.

Autoimmune disease history or systemic immunosuppression was exclusionary. The genes are TRBV7-3 and TRBJ2-2; 7 bases line up with TRBD2. This material consisted of CD4+ or CD8+ T cells sorted from blood, taken in a trial of the OX40 agonist ivuxolimab. The sequence came from an adult with an advanced solid tumor such as melanoma, head and neck, liver or kidney cancer. CDR3 sequence (DNA): TGTGCCAGCAGCTCTAGCGGGAACACCGGGGAGCTGTTTTTT. Its translation is CASSSSGNTGELFF.